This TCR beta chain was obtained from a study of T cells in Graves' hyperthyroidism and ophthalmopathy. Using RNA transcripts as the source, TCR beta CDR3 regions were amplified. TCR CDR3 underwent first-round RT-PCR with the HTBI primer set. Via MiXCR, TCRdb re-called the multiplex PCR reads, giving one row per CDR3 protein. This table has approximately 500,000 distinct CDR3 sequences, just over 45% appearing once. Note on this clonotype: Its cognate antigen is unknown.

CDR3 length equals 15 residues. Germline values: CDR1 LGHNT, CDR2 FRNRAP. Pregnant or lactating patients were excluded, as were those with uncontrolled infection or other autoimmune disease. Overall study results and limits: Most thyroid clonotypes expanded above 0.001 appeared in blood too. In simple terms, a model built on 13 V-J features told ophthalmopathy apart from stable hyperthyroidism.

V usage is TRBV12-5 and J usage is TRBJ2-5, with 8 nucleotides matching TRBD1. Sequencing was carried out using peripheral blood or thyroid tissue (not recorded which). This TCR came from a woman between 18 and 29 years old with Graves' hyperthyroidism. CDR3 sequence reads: CASSHRGQVQETQYF. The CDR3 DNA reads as TGTGCCAGCAGTCACCGGGGACAGGTTCAAGAGACCCAGTACTTC.